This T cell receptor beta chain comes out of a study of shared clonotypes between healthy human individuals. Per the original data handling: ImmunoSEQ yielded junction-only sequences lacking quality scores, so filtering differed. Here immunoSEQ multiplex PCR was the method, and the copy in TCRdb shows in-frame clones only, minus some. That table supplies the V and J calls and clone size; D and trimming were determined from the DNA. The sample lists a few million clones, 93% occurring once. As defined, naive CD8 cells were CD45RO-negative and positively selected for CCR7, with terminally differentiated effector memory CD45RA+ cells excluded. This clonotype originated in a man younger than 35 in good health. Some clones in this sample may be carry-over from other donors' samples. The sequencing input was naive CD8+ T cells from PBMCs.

The CDR3 DNA reads TGTGCCAGCAGCTTAGGTCTAGGCAGCTATGAAGATGGCTACACCTTC. Translating gives CASSLGLGSYEDGYTF. This chain connects TRBV7-9 to TRBJ1-2, with unresolved D. In germline, CDR1 is SEHNR, CDR2 FQNEAQ (reference sequence). The CDR3 runs 16 residues. Trimming shortened V by 1 base and J by 6 bases, and 18 bases separated the two germline ends. The complete variable domain, with remaining parts taken from reference TRBV7-9 and TRBJ1-2, reads DTGVSQNPRHKITKRGQNVTFRCDPISEHNRLYWYRQTLGQGPEFLTYFQNEAQLEKSRLLSDRFSAERPKGSFSTLEIQRTEQGDSAMYLCASSLGLGSYEDGYTFGSGTRLTVV.